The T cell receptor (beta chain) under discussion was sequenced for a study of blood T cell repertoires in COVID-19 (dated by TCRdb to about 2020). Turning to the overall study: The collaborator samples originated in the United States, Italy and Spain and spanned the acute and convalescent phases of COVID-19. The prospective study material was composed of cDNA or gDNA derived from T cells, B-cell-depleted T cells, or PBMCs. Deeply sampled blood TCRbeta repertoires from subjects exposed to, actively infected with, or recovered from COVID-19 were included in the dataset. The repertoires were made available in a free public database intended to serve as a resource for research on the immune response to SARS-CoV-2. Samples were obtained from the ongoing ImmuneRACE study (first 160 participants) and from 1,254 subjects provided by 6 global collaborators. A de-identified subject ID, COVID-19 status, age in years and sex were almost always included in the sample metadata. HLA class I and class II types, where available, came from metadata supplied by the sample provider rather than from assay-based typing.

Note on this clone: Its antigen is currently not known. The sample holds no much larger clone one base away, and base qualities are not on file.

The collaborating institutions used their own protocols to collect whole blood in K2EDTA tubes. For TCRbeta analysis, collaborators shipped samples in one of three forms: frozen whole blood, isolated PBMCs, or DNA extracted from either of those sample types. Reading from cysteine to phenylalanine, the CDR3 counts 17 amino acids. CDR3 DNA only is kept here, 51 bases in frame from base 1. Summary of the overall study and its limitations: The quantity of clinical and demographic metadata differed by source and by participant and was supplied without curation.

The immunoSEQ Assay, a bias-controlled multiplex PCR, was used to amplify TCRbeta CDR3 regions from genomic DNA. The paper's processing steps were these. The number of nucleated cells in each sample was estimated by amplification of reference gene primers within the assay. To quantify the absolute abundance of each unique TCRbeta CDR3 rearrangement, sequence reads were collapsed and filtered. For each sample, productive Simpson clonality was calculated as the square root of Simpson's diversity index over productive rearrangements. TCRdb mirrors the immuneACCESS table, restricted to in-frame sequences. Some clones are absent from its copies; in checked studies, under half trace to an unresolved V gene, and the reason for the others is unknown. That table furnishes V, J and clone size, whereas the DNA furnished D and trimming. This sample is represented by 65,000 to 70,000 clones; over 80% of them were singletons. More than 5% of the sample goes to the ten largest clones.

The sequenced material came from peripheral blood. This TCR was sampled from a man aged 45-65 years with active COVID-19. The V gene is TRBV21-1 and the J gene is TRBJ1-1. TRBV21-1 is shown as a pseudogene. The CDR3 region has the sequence CASRHRAGFQGDTEAFF. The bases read TGTGCCAGCAGGCATCGAGCGGGGTTTCAAGGTGACACTGAAGCTTTCTTT.